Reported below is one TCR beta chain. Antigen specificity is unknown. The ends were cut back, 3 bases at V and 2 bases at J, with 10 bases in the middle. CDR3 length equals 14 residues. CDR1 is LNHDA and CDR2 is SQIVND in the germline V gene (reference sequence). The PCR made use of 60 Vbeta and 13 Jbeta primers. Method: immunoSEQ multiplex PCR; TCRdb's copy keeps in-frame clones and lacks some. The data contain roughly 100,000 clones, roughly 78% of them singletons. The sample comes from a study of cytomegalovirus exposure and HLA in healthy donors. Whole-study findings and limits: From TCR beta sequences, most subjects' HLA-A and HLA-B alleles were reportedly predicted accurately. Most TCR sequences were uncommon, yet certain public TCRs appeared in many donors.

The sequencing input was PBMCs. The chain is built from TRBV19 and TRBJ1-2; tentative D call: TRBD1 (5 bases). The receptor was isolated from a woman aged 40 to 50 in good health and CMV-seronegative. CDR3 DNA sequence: TGTGCCAGTAGTATTCCCGGGGGAAACTATGGCTACACCTTC. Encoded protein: CASSIPGGNYGYTF.